Presented here are 11 T cell receptor beta chains from one specimen sequenced in a study of cytomegalovirus exposure and HLA in healthy donors. The study ran its PCR with 60 Vbeta and 13 Jbeta primers. The table came from immunoSEQ multiplex PCR; TCRdb's copy has only in-frame clones and leaves some out. The sample gives around 150,000 clones, approximately 79% of which show up once; 7% to 7.5% is in the top ten. The sequenced material came from PBMCs. The source is a middle-aged man in good health and CMV-seropositive.

The chain employs TRBV9 and TRBJ2-1, with a tentative D call TRBD2 (6 bases). The CDR3 length is 16 residues. The V end was cut by 0 bases, the J end by 0 bases, with 10 bases between. The germline CDR1 and CDR2 sequences are SGDLS and YYNGEE. The DNA for the CDR3 is TGTGCCAGCAGCGTAGATGCGGGGAGCTCCTACAATGAGCAGTTCTTC. Residues: CASSVDAGSSYNEQFF.

This sequence joins TRBV6-5 and TRBJ2-1; TRBD1 agrees at 10 bases. The CDR3 loop spans 16 amino acids. The ends lost 2 bases at V and 7 bases at J; junction bases unmatched: 8. Germline CDR1 is MNHEY and CDR2 is SVGAGI. This CDR3 is CASSYTGTGVLNEQFF. The CDR3 DNA follows: TGTGCCAGCAGTTACACCGGGACAGGGGTTCTGAATGAGCAGTTCTTC.

This rearrangement joins TRBV29-1 to TRBJ1-2; no reliable D call. CDR1 is SQVTM and CDR2 is ANQGSEA in the germline V gene. CDR3 length: 11 amino acids. V was shortened by 4 bases and J by 1 base, with 4 bases between the two germline ends. CDR3 amino acids: CSVASNYGYTF. Written as DNA, the CDR3 is TGCAGCGTTGCCAGTAACTATGGCTACACCTTC.

The chain combines TRBV4-1 with TRBJ2-7; 7 bases are shared with TRBD2. Trimming took 5 bases from V and 6 from J; bases not matched to a gene: 7. Germline V CDR1 and CDR2: MGHRA, YSYEKL. The CDR3 totals 13 residues. Here the CDR3 reads CASSTRGVGEQYF. The CDR3 DNA reads TGCGCCAGCAGCACCCGGGGGGTAGGCGAGCAGTACTTC.

This clone was seen a few times. The chain links TRBV15 to TRBJ1-1, with 8 bases aligning to TRBD1. V lost 0 bases, J lost 3 bases, and 12 bases stayed unmatched. CDR3 length equals 18 residues. CDR1 LNHNV and CDR2 YYDKDF come from the germline V gene (reference sequence). DNA for the CDR3: TGTGCCACCAGCAGAGATAGACCCTTGGACAGGGAGGACACTGAAGCTTTCTTT. It codes for CATSRDRPLDREDTEAFF.

The rearrangement uses TRBV10-3 and TRBJ2-2; the match to TRBD1 covers 11 bases. This CDR3 is 15 amino acids long. Germline trimming cut 3 bases from V and 7 bases from J; bases unmatched to any gene: 4. Germline V gives CDR1 ENHRY, CDR2 SYGVKD. The CDR3 sequence: CAISDSGQGGGELFF. The CDR3 bases are TGTGCCATCAGTGACTCGGGACAGGGGGGCGGGGAGCTGTTTTTT.

This clone was detected a few times. The gene calls are TRBV5-4 and TRBJ2-5, with TRBD2 matching 14 bases. Germline lookup yields CDR1 SGHNT and CDR2 YYREEE (reference sequence). Trimming removed 4 bases from V and 5 bases from J; junction bases left unmatched: 7. The CDR3 runs 16 residues. The chain's CDR3 is CASSPGTSGGQETQYF. The DNA for the CDR3 is TGTGCCAGCAGCCCCGGGACTAGCGGGGGCCAGGAGACCCAGTACTTC.

This clone was seen a single time. The chain is built from TRBV25-1 and TRBJ2-3; weak D call: TRBD2 (6 bases). Germline V CDR1 and CDR2: MGHDK, SYGVNS. Trimming pared 4 bases from V and 4 bases from J, leaving 12 bases between. The CDR3 totals 14 residues. The DNA of the CDR3 is TGTGCCAGCAGTGCGATCGGGACTGCAGATACGCAGTATTTT. Its translation is CASSAIGTADTQYF.

J is TRBJ1-5 and V is TRBV5-3, with D tentatively TRBD1 (5 bases). TRBV5-3 is treated as an ORF (open reading frame) with a function not yet certain. V was trimmed by 4 bases and J by 0 bases, leaving 14 bases between them. The CDR3 loop spans 16 amino acids. The CDR3 DNA reads TGTGCCAGAAGCGGGGCCAGACACTTTAGCAATCAGCCCCAGCATTTT. It encodes CARSGARHFSNQPQHF.

Here the CDR3 reads CASSSTGPHQETQYF. The CDR3 coding sequence is TGTGCCAGTAGTTCGACAGGGCCCCACCAAGAGACCCAGTACTTC. The chain is built from TRBV19 and TRBJ2-5; 7 positions match TRBD1. V was clipped by 5 bases and J by 0 bases; unmatched bases: 6. CDR1 is LNHDA, CDR2 SQIVND, per germline (reference sequence). CDR3 length: 15 residues. The full variable domain, rest sourced from reference TRBV19 and TRBJ2-5, is DGGITQSPKYLFRKEGQNVTLSCEQNLNHDAMYWYRQDPGQGLRLIYYSQIVNDFQKGDIAEGYSVSREKKESFPLTVTSAQKNPTAFYLCASSSTGPHQETQYFGPGTRLLVL.

The rearrangement links TRBV7-2 to TRBJ2-7, with D unclear. CDR1 is SGHTA, CDR2 FQGNSA, per germline. Trimming pared 5 bases from V and 1 base from J, leaving 3 bases between. This CDR3 is 11 amino acids long. As DNA, the CDR3 is TGTGCCAGCAGCCCTTCCTACGAGCAGTACTTC. It encodes CASSPSYEQYF. Full variable domain (remainder filled in from reference TRBV7-2 and TRBJ2-7): GAGVSQSPSNKVTEKGKDVELRCDPISGHTALYWYRQSLGQGLEFLIYFQGNSAPDKSGLPSDRFSAERTGGSVSTLTIQRTQQEDSAVYLCASSPSYEQYFGPGTRLTVT.